This TCR beta chain was sequenced for a study of shared clonotypes between healthy human individuals. On this clone itself: The antigen is undetermined.

The sorted-subset replicate PCRs were given about 200 ng DNA, which is 27,000 or so T cell genomes. The data were produced by immunoSEQ multiplex PCR, yet TCRdb's version contains in-frame clones alone and is incomplete. The sample holds about 650,000 clones, less than 97% seen once. Study-level results: Naive CD4 clonotypes overlapped across a handful of donors at approximately 5.3%. Clonotypes not shared had lower generation probabilities than those common to all four donors.

The naive CD8 population came from CD45RO-negative cells selected for CCR7, without terminally differentiated effector memory CD45RA+ cells. Every contributor of samples was a Caucasian grown-up residing in Nashville, Tennessee. This CDR3 has 16 residues. V lost 5 bases and J lost 4, with 18 bases in between. Germline V gene sequence: CDR1 MNHEY, CDR2 SMNVEV (reference sequence). The chain has TRBV27 and TRBJ2-1; maybe TRBD2 (6 bases). Sequenced: naive CD8+ T cells sorted from blood. This receptor was obtained from a woman aged 30 to 39 in good health. CDR3 sequence (DNA): TGTGCCAGCAGTCCCCTCGGGAGAACCGGGTACAATGAGCAGTTCTTC. It encodes CASSPLGRTGYNEQFF.